This T cell receptor beta chain was retrieved from a study of blood T cell repertoires in COVID-19. Method: immunoSEQ multiplex PCR; TCRdb's copy keeps in-frame clones and lacks some. The sample has just under 90,000 clones, 90% seen once. Germline loops: CDR1 MNHEY, CDR2 SMNVEV (reference sequence). Between the trimmed V and J ends, which lost 5 bases and 0 bases, there was a span of 14 bases. This CDR3 has 15 amino acids. The chain has TRBV27 and TRBJ2-7, with a tentative D call TRBD1 (6 bases). The sequence was obtained from a man between 60 and 75 years old with acute or convalescent COVID-19. Sequencing was performed on peripheral blood. This chain's CDR3 is CASSRGIYSSYEQYF. The CDR3 DNA follows: TGTGCCAGCAGTAGGGGGATCTACAGCTCCTACGAGCAGTACTTC.